This passage covers 19 T cell receptor beta chains from one sample sequenced in a study of regulatory T cells in long-lasting Graves disease (dated by TCRdb to about 2021). The intended sense of this specimen's time point label: newly diagnosed GD, antithyroid drugs for less than 3 months. For both TCR sequencing and RNA sequencing, RNA was extracted from PBMCs using TRIzol. The library came from multiplex PCR. Reads for this sample came from an Illumina HiSeq 4000. To build TCR beta libraries, CDR3 regions were amplified by Arm-PCR using iRepertoire HTBI primers. TCRdb reprocessed the public reads (quality trimming at Q25 with fastp, clone calling with MiXCR) and kept in-frame beta chains. For every CDR3 protein sequence, its rows merge into one entry that carries the most common genes and DNA. The sample yields just over 600,000 distinct CDR3 sequences; roughly 15% were counted once. About 18% of the sample is held by the ten biggest clonotypes.

The same data also went into a second study, on T cells in Graves' hyperthyroidism and ophthalmopathy.

This material consisted of peripheral blood mononuclear cells (PBMCs), taken at new diagnosis, from a patient treated with antithyroid drugs. Every receptor here comes from a woman between 25 and 40 years old with Graves disease. Donor details come from another sample of the same person, matched by shared clones.

CDR3 coding DNA: TGTGCCAGCAGCTATACAGGGAGCGAGCAGTACTTC. Translating it yields CASSYTGSEQYF. This sequence joins TRBV5-6 and TRBJ2-7; D might be TRBD1 (6 bases). The length of the CDR3 is 12 residues. V lost 3 bases, J lost 6 bases, and 10 bases lay in between. Germline V gene lookup returns CDR1 SGHDT and CDR2 YYEEEE.

This clonotype was found many times. The chain links TRBV7-2 to TRBJ1-3; maybe TRBD1 (5 bases). V was pared by 4 bases and J by 6 bases, with 10 bases between. This CDR3 has 13 residues. Looked up from germline, CDR1 is SGHTA and CDR2 is FQGNSA. The CDR3 DNA reads TGTGCCAGCAGCTCACTGGGACCAAACACCATATATTTT. Translation: CASSSLGPNTIYF.

This chain connects TRBV14 to TRBJ2-7, with unresolved D. The V gene's germline CDR1 is SGHDN and CDR2 FVKESK. Trimming shortened V by 1 base and J by 3 bases, and 13 bases separated the two germline ends. The CDR3 is 15 residues long. CDR3 amino acids: CASSQGAFSYYEQYF. The CDR3 DNA reads TGTGCCAGCAGCCAAGGGGCGTTCAGTTACTACGAGCAGTACTTC.

The chain has TRBV14 and TRBJ1-3, with TRBD1 as a possible D gene (5 bases). Germline CDR1 and CDR2: SGHDN and FVKESK. The CDR3 is made up of 16 amino acids. Between the trimmed V and J ends, which lost 1 base and 0 bases, there was a span of 10 bases. The DNA for the CDR3 is TGTGCCAGCAGCCAAGCCGGGACCTTCTCTGGAAACACCATATATTTT. This translates into CASSQAGTFSGNTIYF. The full variable domain, completed using reference TRBV14 and TRBJ1-3, is EAGVTQFPSHSVIEKGQTVTLRCDPISGHDNLYWYRRVMGKEIKFLLHFVKESKQDESGMPNNRFLAERTGGTYSTLKVQPAELEDSGVYFCASSQAGTFSGNTIYFGEGSWLTVV.

This clonotype was seen a handful of times. This chain uses TRBV19 with TRBJ2-7; possibly TRBD1 for D (7 bases). Trimming took off 6 bases at V and 0 bases at J, with 15 bases between the two ends. The CDR3 length is 15 residues. CDR1 is LNHDA, CDR2 SQIVND, per germline (reference sequence). Here the CDR3 reads CASRTAGGSSYEQYF. Here the CDR3 DNA reads TGTGCCAGTAGAACAGCAGGGGGGAGCTCCTACGAGCAGTACTTC.

This rearrangement joins TRBV19 to TRBJ1-6; TRBD1 aligns across 10 bases. The CDR3 runs 14 residues. Germline CDR1 is LNHDA and CDR2 is SQIVND (reference sequence). V gave up 3 bases and J gave up 16 bases; unmatched junction bases: 9. This chain's CDR3 is CASSMTGGPYGLHF. The DNA of the CDR3 is TGTGCCAGTAGTATGACAGGGGGCCCATATGGACTCCACTTT.

A few counts support this clonotype. The chain carries TRBV7-9 and TRBJ2-6, with 7 nucleotides matching TRBD1. CDR1 is SEHNR, CDR2 FQNEAQ, per germline (reference sequence). The CDR3 totals 19 residues. V was pared by 5 bases and J by 4 bases, with 17 bases of the junction left unmatched. CDR3 DNA: TGTGCCAGCAGCACTAGGGAACGCGGCAGGGGGTACGGGGCCAACGTCCTGACTTTC. It codes for CASSTRERGRGYGANVLTF.

This clonotype was detected a few times. The V gene is TRBV3-1, the J gene TRBJ1-2; D call uncertain. CDR1 LGHDT and CDR2 YNNKEL come from the germline V gene (reference sequence). The CDR3 has 14 residues. V was cut by 4 bases and J by 8 bases, with 17 bases left in between. The CDR3 nucleotides are TGTGCCAGCAGCCCCCCAGTGGATAGGTACGGCTACACCTTC. Its protein is CASSPPVDRYGYTF. Variable domain in full (rest from reference TRBV3-1 and TRBJ1-2): DTAVSQTPKYLVTQMGNDKSIKCEQNLGHDTMYWYKQDSKKFLKIMFSYNNKELIINETVPNRFSPKSPDKAHLNLHINSLELGDSAVYFCASSPPVDRYGYTFGSGTRLTVV.

This clonotype was recorded a few times. The V and J genes are TRBV27 and TRBJ2-7; 10 bases fit TRBD2. Per germline, CDR1 MNHEY and CDR2 SMNVEV (reference sequence). The V gene end was trimmed by 6 bases and the J gene end by 4 bases; junction bases not matched to a gene: 9. The CDR3 runs 15 residues. As DNA, the CDR3 is TGTGCCAGCAGGCAACTAGCGGGAAGTGGGTACGAGCAGTACTTC. Amino acid sequence: CASRQLAGSGYEQYF.

This clonotype was counted ten times or more. This chain uses TRBV20-1 with TRBJ1-1; no definite D call. CDR1 and CDR2 (germline): DFQATT, SNEGSKA (reference sequence). CDR3 length: 13 amino acids. Trimming removed 5 bases at V and 3 bases at J, with 13 bases between. CDR3 nucleotides: TGCAGTGCTCTCTCATGGCAGGACACTGAAGCTTTCTTT. This encodes CSALSWQDTEAFF.

The table lists this clonotype with a few counts. V gene TRBV18 combines with J gene TRBJ1-5; possibly TRBD1 for D (5 bases). The germline CDR1 and CDR2 sequences are KGHSH and LQKENI. V shed 2 bases and J shed 6 bases, with 11 bases lying between them. The CDR3 sequence is 14 residues long. This CDR3 reads CASSPNGAGQPQHF. The CDR3 nucleotides read TGTGCCAGCTCACCAAACGGGGCGGGTCAGCCCCAGCATTTT.

The chain carries TRBV7-8 and TRBJ2-2; 9 bases match TRBD2. The CDR3 is made up of 17 amino acids. Trimming at V came to 1 base and at J to 7 bases, leaving 10 bases not matched to a gene. Per germline, CDR1 SGHVS and CDR2 FQNEAQ. The DNA of the CDR3 is TGTGCCAGCAGCTTAGGGCTAGCGGGAAACGGAAACGGGGAGCTGTTTTTT. Its protein product is CASSLGLAGNGNGELFF.

In its sample, this clonotype was seen many times. This chain joins TRBV2 and TRBJ1-3; D remains ambiguous. V was shortened by 6 bases and J by 0 bases, with 6 bases between the two germline ends. The CDR3 runs to 13 residues. CDR1 is SNHLY and CDR2 is FYNNEI in the germline V gene. CDR3 nucleotide sequence: TGTGCCAGCAGATTGAACTCTGGAAACACCATATATTTT. Encoded protein: CASRLNSGNTIYF. Filled out from reference TRBV2 and TRBJ1-3, the complete variable domain reads EPEVTQTPSHQVTQMGQEVILRCVPISNHLYFYWYRQILGQKVEFLVSFYNNEISEKSEIFDDQFSVERPDGSNFTLKIRSTKLEDSAMYFCASRLNSGNTIYFGEGSWLTVV.

This clonotype has only a few counts. V usage is TRBV5-4 and J usage is TRBJ1-6; tentative D call: TRBD1 (6 bases). There are 16 residues in the CDR3. The ends were cut back, 0 bases at V and 5 bases at J, with 12 bases in the middle. The germline V gene has CDR1 SGHNT and CDR2 YYREEE (reference sequence). The CDR3: CASSLGGQGNNSPLHF. The CDR3 nucleotides are TGTGCCAGCAGCTTGGGAGGGCAGGGGAATAATTCACCCCTCCACTTT. The full variable domain, its missing parts supplied by reference TRBV5-4 and TRBJ1-6, is ETGVTQSPTHLIKTRGQQVTLRCSSQSGHNTVSWYQQALGQGPQFIFQYYREEENGRGNFPPRFSGLQFPNYSSELNVNALELDDSALYLCASSLGGQGNNSPLHFGNGTRLTVT.

V is TRBV25-1 and J is TRBJ1-1; 9 positions match TRBD1. V lost 5 bases and J lost 4; bases outside the gene matches: 20. Germline CDR1 reads MGHDK; CDR2 reads SYGVNS. The CDR3 is 19 amino acids. In DNA, the CDR3 is TGTGCCAGCAGTTCCCTAGGAGGGGGGACAGGGAGAAAGGGCACTGAAGCTTTCTTT. It encodes CASSSLGGGTGRKGTEAFF.

The V and J genes are TRBV20-1 and TRBJ2-2, with 8 nucleotides matching TRBD2. V shed 3 bases and J 4 bases; nucleotides not matched to a gene: 10. The CDR3 sequence is 16 residues long. Germline CDR1 DFQATT, CDR2 SNEGSKA (reference sequence). The DNA for the CDR3 is TGCAGTGCTAGTCTCCACAGCGGGAGCCGCACCGGGGAGCTGTTTTTT. Amino acids: CSASLHSGSRTGELFF.

This clonotype appeared a few times. The gene calls are TRBV9 and TRBJ2-1; a weak D match, TRBD2 (5 bases). Trimming shortened V by 4 bases and J by 6 bases, and 17 bases separated the two germline ends. Germline-derived CDR1 and CDR2 are SGDLS and YYNGEE. The CDR3 length is 15 residues. CDR3 loop: CASSPWSSGGNEQFF. DNA of the CDR3: TGTGCCAGCAGCCCATGGAGCAGCGGTGGCAATGAGCAGTTCTTC.

The chain combines TRBV4-1 with TRBJ2-3; D gene ambiguous. Trimming cost V 3 bases and J 4 bases, with 14 bases left between them. The germline CDR1 and CDR2 sequences are MGHRA and YSYEKL. The CDR3 totals 15 residues. The CDR3 is CASSHEVGSSDTQYF. DNA for the CDR3: TGCGCCAGCAGCCACGAAGTCGGGTCTTCAGATACGCAGTATTTT.

This clonotype was seen repeatedly, ten times or more. This chain connects TRBV6-1 to TRBJ1-4, with D hard to call. Germline-derived CDR1 and CDR2 are MNHNS and SASEGT. This CDR3 comprises 14 residues. Trimming took off 8 bases at V and 0 bases at J, with 10 bases between the two ends. The CDR3 loop reads CASLHDATNEKLFF. The CDR3, as DNA: TGTGCCAGCCTACATGATGCAACTAATGAAAAACTGTTTTTT.